This T cell receptor beta chain was identified in a study of blood T cell repertoires in COVID-19. Turning to the study itself: The origin of the acute and convalescent COVID-19 samples was the United States, Italy and Spain. T cells, B-cell-depleted T cells, or PBMCs provided the cDNA or gDNA that served as material.

The CDR3 consists of 14 residues. The germline gives CDR1 LGHDT, CDR2 YNNKEL (reference sequence). With 3 bases removed from V and 4 bases from J, the gap between germline ends came to 9 bases. Under the authors' procedure: The assay estimated nucleated cells by amplifying reference gene primers. This table comes from immunoSEQ multiplex PCR, and its TCRdb copy is limited to in-frame clones, with some not included. The V and J calls and clone size are taken from that table; D and trimming were inferred from the DNA. The repertoire includes 150,000 to 170,000 clones, less than 95% of them detected once, and under 0.6% sits in the top ten.

The TCR was taken from a man aged 50 to 60 with acute or convalescent COVID-19. What was sequenced was peripheral blood. The chain is built from TRBV3-1 (or the pseudogene TRBV3-2) and TRBJ2-2; D is ambiguous. The CDR3 loop reads CASSHPFSTGELFF. The DNA of the CDR3 is TGTGCCAGCAGCCATCCCTTTAGCACCGGGGAGCTGTTTTTT.